This T cell receptor (beta chain) is from a study of T-cell memory formation after mild COVID-19. The wider study: The TCR clusters were mostly specific to one donor. General study results and limits: CD4+ clones that contracted lay mainly in CM and EM; CD8+ ones lay in EMRA.

A remark on this clonotype: The antigen is undetermined.

From the 5' RACE reads, TCRdb called clonotypes with MiXCR, one entry per CDR3 protein. The sample consists of approximately 46,000 distinct CDR3 sequences, 9.5% to 15% of them appearing once. The TCR was taken from a man aged 18-30 years who had mild COVID-19 (a few samples of this study predate the infection). Cell type and time point are not known. The material sequenced was PBMCs or a T cell subset sorted from them (not recorded which).

CDR3 in amino acids: CATKSGGLLQETQYF. The CDR3 nucleotides read TGTGCCACCAAGAGCGGGGGGTTACTCCAAGAGACCCAGTACTTC. The J gene is TRBJ2-5, the V gene TRBV15, with 9 bases matching TRBD2. V lost 7 bases, J lost 1 base, and 7 bases stayed unmatched. This CDR3 has 15 amino acids. Germline CDR1 LNHNV, CDR2 YYDKDF (reference sequence).